This entry lists 11 T cell receptor beta chains sequenced from one sample in a study of CXCR4 blockade with PD-1 therapy in pancreatic cancer (dated by TCRdb to about 2019). The library relied on the immunoSEQ multiplex PCR assay. TCRdb re-hosts the immuneACCESS table, in-frame sequences only. Its copies lack some clones; in the studies checked, an unresolved V gene accounts for under half of them, and the cause for the rest is not known. This sample comprises approximately 780 clones, around 50% of them detected only once. The ten most abundant clones make up 4.5% to 7% of the sample. Material for sequencing was tumor tissue. The receptors were sampled from a human donor with pancreatic ductal adenocarcinoma.

This clone was picked up a small number of times. The J gene is TRBJ1-4, the V gene TRBV11-3; D unclear. CDR1 and CDR2 from the germline V gene are SGHNT and YENEEA. The V end lost 8 bases, the J end lost 3 bases, and 16 bases lay between the germline ends. This CDR3 is built from 15 residues. The CDR3 DNA sequence: TGTGCCAGCTCCATCAGGAGTCCGCCTAATGAAAAACTGTTTTTT. It translates to CASSIRSPPNEKLFF.

V is TRBV6-8 and J is TRBJ1-1, with TRBD1 as a possible D gene (5 bases). CDR3 length equals 15 residues. Trimming stripped 6 bases from V and 4 bases from J, with 18 bases between. Germline CDR1 is MNHGY and CDR2 is SAAAGT. In DNA form, the CDR3 reads TGTGCCAGCAGCTTTCACGACGGGGGAGGCACTGAAGCTTTCTTT. Its translation: CASSFHDGGGTEAFF.

Here the CDR3 reads CASSPQVGELFF. The CDR3 DNA follows: TGTGCCAGCTCACCTCAAGTGGGGGAGCTGTTTTTT. This chain uses TRBV18 with TRBJ2-2; D is ambiguous. V shed 3 bases and J shed 8 bases, with 7 bases lying between them. The germline gives CDR1 KGHSH, CDR2 LQKENI. This CDR3 has 12 residues.

The chain joins TRBV19 to TRBJ2-2; 9 bases line up with TRBD1. The CDR3 spans 16 residues. In germline, CDR1 is LNHDA, CDR2 SQIVND (reference sequence). J lost 6 bases, V lost 1 base, and 6 bases had no gene match. CDR3 loop: CASSIVGTGLPGELFF. The DNA for the CDR3 is TGTGCCAGTAGTATAGTGGGGACAGGGTTACCCGGGGAGCTGTTTTTT.

V is TRBV19 and J is TRBJ1-4, with D tentatively TRBD1 (5 bases). The CDR3 is made up of 14 amino acids. Germline CDR1 and CDR2: LNHDA and SQIVND (reference sequence). With 5 bases removed from V and 5 bases from J, the gap between germline ends came to 12 bases. The CDR3 sequence: CASSAGLPNEKLFF. CDR3 nucleotide sequence: TGTGCCAGTAGTGCGGGACTCCCGAATGAAAAACTGTTTTTT.

This clone has only one observation. V gene TRBV30 combines with J gene TRBJ1-1; no clear D. V gave up 3 bases and J gave up 9 bases, with 14 bases separating them. Germline CDR1 reads GTSNPN; CDR2 reads SVGIG (reference sequence). The CDR3 spans 12 residues. The CDR3 bases are TGTGCCTGGAGCCAGGCTAGTACCAAAGCTTTCTTT. Protein: CAWSQASTKAFF. Looking up the rest from reference TRBV30 and TRBJ1-1 gives the full variable domain: SQTIHQWPATLVQPVGSPLSLECTVEGTSNPNLYWYRQAAGRGLQLLFYSVGIGQISSEVPQNLSASRPQDRQFILSSKKLLLSDSGFYLCAWSQASTKAFFGQGTRLTVV.

This chain joins TRBV19 and TRBJ1-3, with D possibly matching TRBD1 (5 bases). The CDR3 covers 14 residues. V lost 6 bases, J lost 2 bases, and 11 bases lay in between. Germline-derived CDR1 and CDR2 are LNHDA and SQIVND (reference sequence). CDR3: CASRPVGPGNTIYF. CDR3 in DNA: TGTGCCAGTAGACCTGTGGGGCCTGGAAACACCATATATTTT.

The V gene is TRBV30, the J gene TRBJ2-3, with 8 bases lining up with TRBD1. V shed 1 base, J shed 6 bases, and the junction held 0 bases outside the gene matches. The V gene's germline CDR1 is GTSNPN and CDR2 SVGIG (reference sequence). The CDR3 consists of 12 residues. CDR3 residues: CAWSGQGDTQYF. Written as DNA, the CDR3 is TGTGCCTGGAGTGGACAGGGGGATACGCAGTATTTT.

This clone was counted a few times. The rearrangement links TRBV9 to TRBJ2-5; D possibly uses TRBD1 or TRBD2 (5 bases each). The CDR3 sequence is 18 residues long. The V end lost 3 bases, the J end lost 0 bases, and 21 bases lay between the germline ends. Germline assignment: CDR1 SGDLS and CDR2 YYNGEE. This chain's CDR3 is CASSASLSWGRYQETQYF. The CDR3, as DNA: TGTGCCAGCAGCGCCAGTCTCTCGTGGGGACGGTACCAAGAGACCCAGTACTTC.

The chain uses TRBV18 and TRBJ2-3; D is tentatively TRBD1 or TRBD2 (5 bases each). Germline V lookup: CDR1 KGHSH, CDR2 LQKENI. The length of the CDR3 is 15 residues. The germline V and J ends were trimmed by 6 bases and 5 bases, with 18 bases remaining between them. CDR3 nucleotides: TGTGCCAGCTCTCCGCTAGGGGAGTCTGGAGATACGCAGTATTTT. The encoded protein is CASSPLGESGDTQYF.

The table lists this clone with a few counts. V usage is TRBV28 and J usage is TRBJ1-1; TRBD1 matches at 7 bases. This CDR3 region has 13 residues. The trim removed 6 bases at V and 4 bases at J, leaving 5 bases unmatched. The V gene's germline CDR1 is MDHEN and CDR2 SYDVKM. The CDR3 protein is CASSQGGSTEAFF. The CDR3 region has the DNA TGTGCCAGCAGCCAAGGGGGCAGCACTGAAGCTTTCTTT.